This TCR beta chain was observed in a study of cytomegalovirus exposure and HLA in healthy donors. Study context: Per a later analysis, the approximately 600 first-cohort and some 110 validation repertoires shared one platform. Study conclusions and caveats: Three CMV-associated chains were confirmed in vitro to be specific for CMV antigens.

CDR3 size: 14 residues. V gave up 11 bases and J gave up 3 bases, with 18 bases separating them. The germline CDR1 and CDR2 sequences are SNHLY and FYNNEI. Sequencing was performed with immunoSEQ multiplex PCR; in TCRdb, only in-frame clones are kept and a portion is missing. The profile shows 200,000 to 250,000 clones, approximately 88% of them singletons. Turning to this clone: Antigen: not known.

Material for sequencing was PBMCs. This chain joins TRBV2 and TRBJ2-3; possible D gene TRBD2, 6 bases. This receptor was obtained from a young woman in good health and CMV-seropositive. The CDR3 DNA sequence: TGTGCCGAGCGAGCGGGCATCGGGACAGATACGCAGTATTTT. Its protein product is CAERAGIGTDTQYF.